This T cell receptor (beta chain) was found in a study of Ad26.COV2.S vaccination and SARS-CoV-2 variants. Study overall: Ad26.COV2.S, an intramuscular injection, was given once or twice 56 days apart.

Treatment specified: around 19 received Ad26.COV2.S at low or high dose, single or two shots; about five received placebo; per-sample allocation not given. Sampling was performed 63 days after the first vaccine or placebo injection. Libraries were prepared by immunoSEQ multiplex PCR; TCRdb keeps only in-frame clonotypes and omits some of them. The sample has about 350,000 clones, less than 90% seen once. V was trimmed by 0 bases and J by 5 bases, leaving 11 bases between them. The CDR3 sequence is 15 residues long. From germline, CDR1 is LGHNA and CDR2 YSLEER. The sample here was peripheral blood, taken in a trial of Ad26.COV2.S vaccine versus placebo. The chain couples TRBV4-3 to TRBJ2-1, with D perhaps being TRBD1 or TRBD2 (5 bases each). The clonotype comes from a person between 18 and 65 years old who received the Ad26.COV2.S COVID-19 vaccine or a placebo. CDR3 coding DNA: TGCGCCAGCAGCCAAGATCGGGGCGTAAACAATGAGCAGTTCTTC. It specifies CASSQDRGVNNEQFF.